A selection of T cell receptor beta chains follows, all from one sample in a study of blood T cell repertoires in COVID-19. TCRdb's copy holds only in-frame clones and misses some; the assay was immunoSEQ multiplex PCR. The sample includes 160,000 or so clones, less than 90% of them seen just once. Sample: peripheral blood. The origin of the receptors is a woman in her 70s with acute or convalescent COVID-19. CDR3s include the opening cysteine and the closing phenylalanine or tryptophan. The D gene is left open where the match is weak. Clone size, where shown, is once, few, many, or a class for clones that have expanded.

>TRBD2|TRBV11-1|TRBJ2-5|NA
CASSKRTSGYQETQYF
TGTGCCAGCAGCAAAAGGACTAGCGGGTACCAAGAGACCCAGTACTTC
>NA|TRBV15|TRBJ2-1|NA
CATSRDLGANNEQFF
TGTGCCACCAGCAGAGATCTGGGGGCGAACAATGAGCAGTTCTTC
>NA|TRBV2|TRBJ1-2|NA
CASTESPWQFYGYTF
TGTGCCAGCACCGAATCCCCCTGGCAGTTCTATGGCTACACCTTC
>NA|TRBV18|TRBJ1-4|NA
CASSRRDTIEKLFF
TGTGCCAGCTCACGTCGGGACACAATTGAAAAACTGTTTTTT
>TRBD1|TRBV9|TRBJ1-1|NA
CASSATGDSYMNTEAFF
TGTGCCAGCAGCGCAACAGGGGATAGTTACATGAACACTGAAGCTTTCTTT
>NA|TRBV4-3|TRBJ1-4|few
CASSQEFGGPWEKLFF
TGCGCCAGCAGCCAAGAATTCGGGGGGCCGTGGGAAAAACTGTTTTTT
>NA|TRBV20-1|TRBJ1-2|NA
CSAEGRYGYTF
TGCAGTGCTGAGGGCCGTTATGGCTACACCTTC
>NA|TRBV27|TRBJ1-2|NA
CASRVTGGGYTF
TGTGCCAGCAGAGTGACGGGGGGGGGCTACACCTTC
>TRBD1|TRBV7-2|TRBJ1-1|NA
CASSPPGGHTEAFF
TGTGCCAGCAGCCCCCCAGGGGGGCACACTGAAGCTTTCTTT
>NA|TRBV2|TRBJ1-6|NA
CASSEAAGSSYNSPLHF
TGTGCCAGCAGTGAAGCGGCGGGAAGCTCCTATAATTCACCCCTCCACTTT
>NA|TRBV7-2|TRBJ1-3|NA
CASSLGQGPSGNTIYF
TGTGCCAGCAGCTTAGGCCAGGGGCCCTCTGGAAACACCATATATTTT
>TRBD1|TRBV7-2|TRBJ1-4|few
CASSFLRQGDEKLFF
TGTGCCAGCAGCTTTCTGAGACAGGGAGATGAAAAACTGTTTTTT
>TRBD2|TRBV19|TRBJ2-1|NA
CASSMTSGYYNEQFF
TGTGCCAGTAGTATGACTAGCGGGTATTACAATGAGCAGTTCTTC
>TRBD1|TRBV27|TRBJ1-5|NA
CASSFDRDQPQHF
TGTGCCAGCAGTTTCGACAGGGATCAGCCCCAGCATTTT
>NA|TRBV4-2|TRBJ1-5|NA
CASSQSRASNQPQHF
TGTGCCAGCAGCCAGTCGAGGGCGAGCAATCAGCCCCAGCATTTT
>NA|TRBV6-5|TRBJ1-5|NA
CASSYFARVDQPQHF
TGTGCCAGCAGTTATTTTGCCAGGGTGGATCAGCCCCAGCATTTT
>TRBD1|TRBV2|TRBJ1-5|NA
CASTQLTGRGGQPQHF
TGTGCCAGCACTCAACTGACAGGGCGCGGCGGTCAGCCCCAGCATTTT
>NA|TRBV5-4|TRBJ1-6|NA
CASSFFQGHNSPLHF
TGTGCCAGCAGCTTTTTCCAGGGCCATAATTCACCCCTCCACTTT
>NA|TRBV5-6|TRBJ1-5|NA
CASSLKGNQPQHF
TGTGCCAGCAGCTTGAAGGGGAATCAGCCCCAGCATTTT
>TRBD1|TRBV5-1|TRBJ1-3|NA
CASSLQGASGNTIYF
TGCGCCAGCAGCTTACAGGGGGCCTCTGGAAACACCATATATTTT
>NA|TRBV27|TRBJ1-3|NA
CASSSGFGNTIYF
TGTGCCAGCAGTTCGGGTTTTGGAAACACCATATATTTT
>TRBD1|TRBV7-9|TRBJ1-2|once
CASSYGRDRAVGYTF
TGTGCCAGCAGCTACGGGCGCGACAGGGCGGTAGGCTACACCTTC
>TRBD2|TRBV7-8|TRBJ2-1|NA
CASSPFTGTTNEQFF
TGTGCCAGCAGCCCATTTACTGGGACTACCAATGAGCAGTTCTTC
>NA|TRBV10-2|TRBJ1-1|NA
CASISNTEAFF
TGCGCCAGCATCTCGAACACTGAAGCTTTCTTT
>TRBD2|TRBV24-1|TRBJ2-3|NA
CATSDFLGTSGGHTDTQYF
TGTGCCACCAGTGACTTTCTCGGGACTAGCGGAGGACACACAGATACGCAGTATTTT
>NA|TRBV6-5|TRBJ1-4|NA
CASSIRGSFEKLFF
TGTGCCAGCAGTATCAGGGGTTCGTTTGAAAAACTGTTTTTT
>TRBD1|TRBV27|TRBJ1-5|NA
CASSLSTGANQPQHF
TGTGCCAGCAGTTTATCAACAGGGGCGAATCAGCCCCAGCATTTT
>TRBD2|TRBV9|TRBJ2-7|few
CASSGAGDLTYEQYF
TGTGCCAGCAGCGGGGCGGGAGATCTTACCTACGAGCAGTACTTC
>NA|TRBV7-2|TRBJ1-2|NA
CASSLGFLTGLNLGYTF
TGTGCCAGCAGCTTAGGGTTCCTCACAGGGCTAAATTTGGGCTACACCTTC
>TRBD1|TRBV7-2|TRBJ2-7|NA
CASSFSPTGLLGEQYF
TGTGCCAGCAGCTTCAGTCCGACAGGGCTTTTGGGGGAGCAGTACTTC
>TRBD2|TRBV2|TRBJ2-3|NA
CASGGLASRTDTQYF
TGTGCCAGCGGCGGACTAGCTTCTCGCACAGATACGCAGTATTTT
>TRBD2|TRBV7-9|TRBJ2-2|once
CASSPLAGGSHTGELFF
TGTGCCAGCAGCCCACTAGCGGGAGGGTCCCACACCGGGGAGCTGTTTTTT